The TCR beta chain described here comes from a study of CD8+ T cells in alopecia areata. Noted treatment: oral pan-JAK inhibitor, 5-10 mg twice daily. Study-wide results and limits: Mouse data revealed clearer TCR sharing than patient data did, a gap possibly tied to HLA.

The trim removed 6 bases at V and 5 bases at J, leaving 9 bases unmatched. The CDR3 is 14 amino acids. CDR1 is SEHNR, CDR2 FQNEAQ, per germline (reference sequence). About this clone itself: Its antigen remains unidentified.

RNA was extracted and reverse transcribed into cDNA as the sequencing template. Sequencing was performed with immunoSEQ multiplex PCR; in TCRdb, only in-frame clones are kept and a portion is missing. The sample consists of roughly 60,000 clones, around 42% of them appearing once. This clonotype originated in a human donor with alopecia areata. The chain joins TRBV7-9 to TRBJ1-1, with 7 positions matching TRBD1. This material consisted of CD8+ T cells sorted from blood, taken at roughly week 38, from a patient treated with tofacitinib. The CDR3 DNA reads TGTGCCAGCAGTCGACAGGGCGCTGCAACTGAAGCTTTCTTT. Its translation: CASSRQGAATEAFF.